The table lists the clone carrying this T cell receptor beta chain with a few counts. Its antigen is unidentified. This record belongs to a study of radiotherapy plus CTLA-4 blockade in lung cancer. Study information: Patients showed objective responses in 15% to 20% of cases, and disease control was achieved by about 31%. Study conclusions and caveats: Per reports, early blood T cell clone dynamics, plus interferon-beta, forecast response most strongly. Clones of tumor-derived TCRs expanded in blood after radiotherapy plus ipilimumab.

Generated by immunoSEQ multiplex PCR, the TCRdb table keeps only in-frame clones and is missing some. Of more than 75,000 clones in the sample, 55% to 75% are singletons; the top ten hold around an eighth. The CDR3 runs 14 residues. CDR1 and CDR2 from the germline V gene are MNHNS and SASEGT. V gave up 4 bases and J gave up 5 bases, with 12 bases separating them. Focal radiation was given together with CTLA-4 blockade (ipilimumab) to patients with chemo-refractory metastatic non-small-cell lung cancer. The rearrangement uses TRBV6-1 and TRBJ1-5; D gene ambiguous. The material sequenced was peripheral blood, taken from a patient treated with radiotherapy plus ipilimumab. The TCR originated in a human donor with non-small cell lung cancer that progressed on radiotherapy plus ipilimumab. The CDR3 DNA reads as TGTGCCAGCAGTGTATCGTCAGGCGATCAGCCCCAGCATTTT. Translation: CASSVSSGDQPQHF.